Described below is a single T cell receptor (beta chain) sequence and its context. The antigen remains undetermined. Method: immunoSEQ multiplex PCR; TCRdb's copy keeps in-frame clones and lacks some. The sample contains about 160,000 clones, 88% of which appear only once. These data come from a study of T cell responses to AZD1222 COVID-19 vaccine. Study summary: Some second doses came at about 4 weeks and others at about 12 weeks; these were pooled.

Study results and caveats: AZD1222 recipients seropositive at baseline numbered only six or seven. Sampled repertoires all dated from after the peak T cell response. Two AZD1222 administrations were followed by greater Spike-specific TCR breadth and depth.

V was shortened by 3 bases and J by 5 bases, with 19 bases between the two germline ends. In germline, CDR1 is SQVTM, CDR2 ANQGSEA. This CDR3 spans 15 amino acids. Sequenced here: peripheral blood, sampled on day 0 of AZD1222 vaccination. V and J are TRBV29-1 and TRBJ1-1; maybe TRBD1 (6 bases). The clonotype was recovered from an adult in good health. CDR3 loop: CSVDPNRVKGTEAFF. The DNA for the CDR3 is TGCAGCGTTGACCCTAACAGGGTCAAAGGGACTGAAGCTTTCTTT.